This TCR beta chain is from a study of blood T cell repertoires in COVID-19. Study background: The cDNA or gDNA used as material had been derived from T cells, B-cell-depleted T cells, or PBMCs.

The V end lost 2 bases, the J end lost 8 bases, and 19 bases lay between the germline ends. Germline V CDR1 and CDR2: SGHTA, FQGNSA. This CDR3 region has 16 residues. Repertoires were generated with immunoSEQ multiplex PCR, while TCRdb's copy carries only in-frame clones and drops some. The table records 380,000 or so clones, over 75% of them present only once. The clonotype comes from a woman aged 40 to 49 with acute COVID-19. The source material was PBMCs or T cells enriched from blood (not recorded which). V and J are TRBV7-2 and TRBJ2-1, with D possibly being TRBD2 (7 bases). DNA for the CDR3: TGTGCCAGCAGCTTAAACGGCGTGGCGGGGGCCCATGAGCAGTTCTTC. It yields the protein CASSLNGVAGAHEQFF. Looking up the rest from reference TRBV7-2 and TRBJ2-1 gives the full variable domain: GAGVSQSPSNKVTEKGKDVELRCDPISGHTALYWYRQSLGQGLEFLIYFQGNSAPDKSGLPSDRFSAERTGGSVSTLTIQRTQQEDSAVYLCASSLNGVAGAHEQFFGPGTRLTVL.